The text below deals with one TCR beta chain. The antigen is undetermined. Time point described: persistent/refractory GD, antithyroid drugs over 5 years with positive TRAb. The TCR library was prepared using RNA isolated from PBMCs. The authors built TCR beta libraries using iRepertoire HTBI primers and Arm-PCR of CDR3 regions. Via MiXCR, TCRdb re-called the multiplex PCR reads, giving one row per CDR3 protein. In the table there are about 660,000 distinct CDR3 sequences, 25% to 35% of which are singletons. The entry originates in a study of regulatory T cells in long-lasting Graves disease. On the study more broadly: Graves' disease counted as persistent after over 5 years of antithyroid drugs with positive TSH receptor antibodies.

Study observations and caveats: What was studied was peripheral blood only, and not thyroid tissue.

J lost 2 bases, V lost 5 bases, and 6 bases had no gene match. Germline assignment: CDR1 SQVTM and CDR2 ANQGSEA. This CDR3 comprises 13 residues. The sequence was obtained from a female donor with Graves disease. Sequenced here: peripheral blood mononuclear cells (PBMCs), sampled when the disease was refractory, from a patient treated with antithyroid drugs. V gene TRBV29-1 combines with J gene TRBJ2-7, with 7 bases lining up with TRBD2. The CDR3 sequence: CSVIWLAAYEQYF. CDR3 nucleotide sequence: TGCAGCGTTATTTGGCTAGCGGCCTACGAGCAGTACTTC.